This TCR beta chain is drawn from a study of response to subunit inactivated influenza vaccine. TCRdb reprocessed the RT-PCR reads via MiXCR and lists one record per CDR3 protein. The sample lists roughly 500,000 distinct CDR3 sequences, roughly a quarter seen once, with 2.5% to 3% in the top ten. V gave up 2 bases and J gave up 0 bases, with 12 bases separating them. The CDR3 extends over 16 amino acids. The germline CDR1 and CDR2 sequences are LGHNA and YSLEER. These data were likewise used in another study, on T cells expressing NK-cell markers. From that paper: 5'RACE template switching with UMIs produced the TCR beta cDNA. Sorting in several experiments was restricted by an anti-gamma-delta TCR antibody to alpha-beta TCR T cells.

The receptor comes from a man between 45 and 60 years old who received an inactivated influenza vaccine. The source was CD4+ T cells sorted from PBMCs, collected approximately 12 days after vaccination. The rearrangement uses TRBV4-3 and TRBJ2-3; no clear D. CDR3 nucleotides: TGCGCCAGCAGCCAAAGTCGGCACGCTAGCACAGATACGCAGTATTTT. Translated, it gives CASSQSRHASTDTQYF.